The 20 T cell receptor beta chains in this list originate from one sample, sequenced in a study of siplizumab effects on memory and regulatory T cells. For more than 5 days at 37°C, the mixed lymphocyte reaction cells were kept in coculture. The antigens for these receptors are not known. Libraries were prepared by immunoSEQ multiplex PCR; TCRdb keeps only in-frame clonotypes and omits some of them. The sample carries about 790 clones, around two thirds recorded once. The sample consisted of CFSE-low (dividing) CD4+ T cells sorted from an allogeneic mixed lymphocyte reaction. The receptors were sampled from a human donor in good health; the cells came from an allogeneic mixed lymphocyte reaction. Some clones in this sample may be carry-over from other donors' samples.

The table lists this clone with a few counts. The chain recombines TRBV2 with TRBJ1-2, with TRBD1 identical over 12 bases. The CDR3 extends over 16 amino acids. V gave up 6 bases and J gave up 1 base; unmatched junction bases: 6. The V gene's germline CDR1 is SNHLY and CDR2 FYNNEI. The CDR3, as DNA: TGTGCCAGCAGCCAGGGACAGGGGGCGGGTAACTATGGCTACACCTTC. Translated: CASSQGQGAGNYGYTF.

The chain joins TRBV27 to TRBJ2-7, with 12 nucleotides matching TRBD2. From germline, CDR1 is MNHEY and CDR2 SMNVEV (reference sequence). The CDR3 length is 18 residues. Trimming removed 5 bases from V and 2 bases from J; junction bases left unmatched: 13. The CDR3 DNA reads TGTGCCAGCAGTCCCAGAGCCTCCGGGACTAGCGGGCCCTACGAGCAGTACTTC. It encodes CASSPRASGTSGPYEQYF.

V gene TRBV2 combines with J gene TRBJ2-5; TRBD2 matches 11 bases. The V segment lost 7 bases and the J segment 4 bases; nucleotides outside the gene matches: 2. The CDR3 is 13 residues long. Germline CDR1 and CDR2: SNHLY and FYNNEI. CDR3 loop: CASTGLAGETQYF. The CDR3 nucleotides are TGTGCCAGCACTGGACTAGCGGGAGAGACCCAGTACTTC.

The rearrangement joins TRBV6-1 to TRBJ1-2; D is unclear. This CDR3 comprises 14 residues. Germline CDR1 and CDR2: MNHNS and SASEGT. V lost 6 bases and J 3 bases, leaving 14 bases between the germline ends. CDR3 protein: CASRTLGGDYGYTF. The CDR3 DNA reads as TGTGCCAGCAGGACACTGGGCGGGGACTATGGCTACACCTTC.

This clone turned up a few times. The chain joins TRBV21-1 to TRBJ2-7; the listed D gene, TRBD1, was not tested against the DNA. TRBV21-1 is given as a pseudogene. This CDR3 is built from 15 residues. The CDR3, as DNA: TGTGCCAGCAGCAAAGGACAGGGGGCTTTTTACGAGCAGTACTTC. Residues: CASSKGQGAFYEQYF.

The chain employs TRBV5-4 and TRBJ2-3; possibly TRBD2 for D (6 bases). CDR3 length: 14 amino acids. V lost 6 bases and J lost 0, with 11 bases in between. Germline-derived CDR1 and CDR2 are SGHNT and YYREEE (reference sequence). As DNA, the CDR3 is TGTGCCAGCAAAAACGGGGGTAGCACAGATACGCAGTATTTT. Translating gives CASKNGGSTDTQYF.

This chain links TRBV27 with TRBJ2-7; 10 positions match TRBD2. In germline, CDR1 is MNHEY, CDR2 SMNVEV (reference sequence). J gave up 6 bases and V 3 bases, and 5 bases lay outside the gene matches. The CDR3 extends over 14 amino acids. This CDR3 is CASSLRLAGAEQYF. The DNA of the CDR3 is TGTGCCAGCAGTTTGAGGCTAGCGGGAGCCGAGCAGTACTTC.

This clone was detected only once. The chain recombines TRBV6-5 with TRBJ1-5; D gene uncertain. V shed 5 bases and J shed 5 bases, with 13 bases lying between them. The CDR3 is 14 amino acids. CDR1 is MNHEY and CDR2 is SVGAGI in the germline V gene. The CDR3 here is CASSIGPGDQPQHF. CDR3 coding DNA: TGTGCCAGCAGTATAGGCCCCGGCGATCAGCCCCAGCATTTT.

The gene calls are TRBV19 and TRBJ2-5; 8 nucleotides align to TRBD2. The CDR3 totals 15 residues. Trimming removed 1 base from V and 4 bases from J; junction bases left unmatched: 5. The germline gives CDR1 LNHDA, CDR2 SQIVND (reference sequence). CDR3 coding DNA: TGTGCCAGTAGTATAGGGGGGACTAGAGCAGAGACCCAGTACTTC. It translates to CASSIGGTRAETQYF.

The J gene is TRBJ2-1, the V gene TRBV4-1; TRBD1 agrees at 7 bases. The length of the CDR3 is 14 residues. The V gene's germline CDR1 is MGHRA and CDR2 YSYEKL. V shed 1 base, J shed 3 bases, and the junction held 0 bases outside the gene matches. The CDR3 DNA follows: TGCGCCAGCAGCCAAGGGACAGGCTACAATGAGCAGTTCTTC. Protein product: CASSQGTGYNEQFF.

The rearrangement links TRBV10-2 to TRBJ2-5; no definite D call. Germline V gene sequence: CDR1 WSHSY, CDR2 SAAADI. This CDR3 region has 12 residues. Trimming stripped 5 bases from V and 5 bases from J, with 9 bases between. CDR3 region: CASSLKGETQYF. In DNA form, the CDR3 reads TGCGCCAGCAGTCTCAAAGGGGAGACCCAGTACTTC.

The CDR3 DNA sequence: TGTGCCAGCAGCTTATTGCCTAGTGGGGTCACCGGGGAGCTGTTTTTT. This encodes CASSLLPSGVTGELFF. This chain connects TRBV7-6 to TRBJ2-2; D is unclear. This CDR3 comprises 16 residues. Trimming cost V 2 bases and J 4 bases, with 14 bases left between them. Germline V gene sequence: CDR1 SGHVS, CDR2 FNYEAQ.

The chain joins TRBV15 to TRBJ1-1; D uncertain. CDR3 size: 15 residues. Trimming removed 0 bases from V and 5 bases from J, with 13 bases in between. In germline, CDR1 is LNHNV, CDR2 YYDKDF (reference sequence). This CDR3 is CATSRDGAGMTEAFF. The CDR3 DNA sequence: TGTGCCACCAGCAGAGATGGAGCAGGAATGACTGAAGCTTTCTTT.

This chain joins TRBV7-9 and TRBJ1-1; D ambiguous. V gave up 1 base and J gave up 8 bases, with 8 bases separating them. Germline CDR1 reads SEHNR; CDR2 reads FQNEAQ (reference sequence). The CDR3 is 12 amino acids. The CDR3 region is CASSLVEWEAFF. In DNA, the CDR3 is TGTGCCAGCAGCTTAGTTGAGTGGGAAGCTTTCTTT.

This clone was seen only a few times. This chain connects TRBV7-6 to TRBJ2-7; 10 nucleotides agree with TRBD2. CDR1 and CDR2 from the germline V gene are SGHVS and FNYEAQ. This CDR3 contains 16 residues. Trimming cost V 6 bases and J 0 bases; bases outside gene matches: 8. The CDR3 sequence: CASSSDRTSGSYEQYF. The CDR3, as DNA: TGTGCCAGCAGTTCCGATAGGACTAGCGGCTCCTACGAGCAGTACTTC.

This chain uses TRBV6-5 with TRBJ2-1; D not certain. CDR3 length: 16 amino acids. CDR1 MNHEY and CDR2 SVGAGI come from the germline V gene. V was cut by 2 bases and J by 2 bases, with 13 bases left in between. This CDR3 reads CASSYMSFGAYNEQFF. The CDR3 nucleotides read TGTGCCAGCAGTTACATGAGTTTTGGGGCCTACAATGAGCAGTTCTTC.

The V and J genes are TRBV7-2 and TRBJ2-3, with 11 positions matching TRBD2. Germline lookup yields CDR1 SGHTA and CDR2 FQGNSA. The CDR3 loop spans 17 amino acids. Trimming cost V 2 bases and J 4 bases; bases outside gene matches: 8. The CDR3: CASSLLGSGRDADTQYF. The CDR3, as DNA: TGTGCCAGCAGCTTACTCGGTAGCGGGAGGGACGCAGATACGCAGTATTTT.

The chain couples TRBV15 to TRBJ1-5; D is possibly TRBD1 (5 bases). The germline V gene encodes CDR1 LNHNV and CDR2 YYDKDF (reference sequence). V was cut by 4 bases and J by 3 bases, with 13 bases left in between. The CDR3 has 15 residues. CDR3 nucleotide sequence: TGTGCCACCAGCACTGACAGAGGCTACAATCAGCCCCAGCATTTT. Translation: CATSTDRGYNQPQHF.

The J gene is TRBJ2-7, the V gene TRBV5-1, with a possible D match to TRBD2 (6 bases). Germline V gene sequence: CDR1 SGHRS, CDR2 YFSETQ. The CDR3 is 16 residues long. V was clipped by 4 bases and J by 3 bases, with 20 bases between them. This CDR3 is CASSLPLGTPRYEQYF. The DNA of the CDR3 is TGCGCCAGCAGCCTCCCCCTGGGGACTCCCCGCTACGAGCAGTACTTC.

The V gene is TRBV7-9, the J gene TRBJ2-1, with TRBD2 matching over 13 bases. This CDR3 contains 17 residues. CDR1 and CDR2 from the germline V gene are SEHNR and FQNEAQ (reference sequence). V shed 0 bases and J 7 bases; nucleotides not matched to a gene: 6. The chain's CDR3 is CASSLAGTSGTINEQFF. The CDR3 DNA is TGTGCCAGCAGCTTAGCCGGGACTAGCGGGACGATTAATGAGCAGTTCTTC.